One and the same sample provided the 32 T cell receptor beta chains below, sequenced in a study of blood T cell repertoires in COVID-19. Using immunoSEQ multiplex PCR, the repertoire was profiled, and TCRdb retains in-frame clones only, with some absent. The data contain more than 90,000 clones, 70% to 85% of them singletons. The sample comprised peripheral blood. Receptors originate from a woman aged 55 to 70 in a cohort sampled during active or convalescent COVID-19.

The chain is built from TRBV20-1 and TRBJ2-2; the match to TRBD2 covers 8 bases. CDR1 is DFQATT, CDR2 SNEGSKA, per germline (reference sequence). The trim removed 3 bases at V and 1 base at J, leaving 4 bases unmatched. The CDR3 extends over 15 amino acids. CDR3 nucleotide sequence: TGCAGTGCTAGTTTCAGCGGGGGGAACACCGGGGAGCTGTTTTTT. Its protein product is CSASFSGGNTGELFF.

The gene calls are TRBV28 and TRBJ1-1; TRBD1 matches at 11 bases. Trimming took 8 bases from V and 8 from J; bases not matched to a gene: 7. Germline CDR1 MDHEN, CDR2 SYDVKM. This CDR3 has 13 residues. The CDR3 DNA reads TGTGCCAGCCTAGGACAGGGGGCGAGGGAAGCTTTCTTT. Its protein is CASLGQGAREAFF. The variable domain in full, with the rest retrieved from reference TRBV28 and TRBJ1-1, is DVKVTQSSRYLVKRTGEKVFLECVQDMDHENMFWYRQDPGLGLRLIYFSYDVKMKEKGDIPEGYSVSREKKERFSLILESASTNQTSMYLCASLGQGAREAFFGQGTRLTVV.

In DNA, the CDR3 is TGTGCCAGCAGCTCCAAAAATAGACTAGCGGAGAGCTACGAGCAGTACTTC. It translates to CASSSKNRLAESYEQYF. The gene calls are TRBV7-9 and TRBJ2-7; 9 bases match TRBD2. The CDR3 is 17 residues long. The junction had 13 bases not matched to a gene; V was cut back by 4 bases and J by 3 bases. Per the germline V gene, CDR1 is SEHNR and CDR2 is FQNEAQ (reference sequence).

The genes are TRBV5-4 and TRBJ1-2; D unclear. Deletions cut 3 bases from V and 5 bases from J, with 14 bases between. Germline V CDR1 and CDR2: SGHNT, YYREEE (reference sequence). The CDR3 consists of 14 residues. The CDR3 DNA reads as TGTGCCAGCAGCTCGACGTCGGGGTTGTATGGCTACACCTTC. It yields the protein CASSSTSGLYGYTF.

CDR3 DNA: TGTGCCAGCAGCTCTGGATTAGCGGGGCCCTCCTACGAGCAGTACTTC. Encoded protein: CASSSGLAGPSYEQYF. The gene calls are TRBV7-8 and TRBJ2-7, with 8 bases fitting TRBD2. CDR3 length: 16 residues. The germline gives CDR1 SGHVS, CDR2 FQNEAQ. Losses at the gene ends were 4 bases for V and 0 bases for J; bases not matched to a gene: 8.

The chain couples TRBV7-9 to TRBJ2-1; the match to TRBD2 covers 7 bases. CDR1 is SEHNR and CDR2 is FQNEAQ in the germline V gene (reference sequence). V was pared by 3 bases and J by 3 bases, with 2 bases of the junction left unmatched. The CDR3 loop spans 14 amino acids. The CDR3 coding sequence is TGTGCCAGCAGCTTGGGGACTATCTACAATGAGCAGTTCTTC. It codes for CASSLGTIYNEQFF. The full variable domain, its missing parts supplied by reference TRBV7-9 and TRBJ2-1, is DTGVSQNPRHKITKRGQNVTFRCDPISEHNRLYWYRQTLGQGPEFLTYFQNEAQLEKSRLLSDRFSAERPKGSFSTLEIQRTEQGDSAMYLCASSLGTIYNEQFFGPGTRLTVL.

This chain links TRBV6-5 with TRBJ1-1; maybe TRBD1 (5 bases). The V gene lost 6 bases and the J gene lost 0 bases, with 11 bases spanning the gap. Per germline, CDR1 MNHEY and CDR2 SVGAGI. This CDR3 is 14 amino acids long. The CDR3: CASRRDGLNTEAFF. The CDR3 nucleotides are TGTGCCAGCAGGCGGGACGGATTGAACACTGAAGCTTTCTTT.

This sequence joins TRBV6-2 or TRBV6-3 and TRBJ1-2, with D possibly TRBD1 on 5 matching bases. V was clipped by 5 bases and J by 3 bases, with 13 bases between them. The CDR3 totals 14 residues. Germline V gene sequence: CDR1 MNHEY, CDR2 SVGEGT. The CDR3 region is CASSDYGGDYGYTF. CDR3 bases: TGTGCCAGCAGTGACTACGGGGGGGACTATGGCTACACCTTC.

This chain connects TRBV24-1 to TRBJ1-2; no firm D call. Per germline, CDR1 KGHDR and CDR2 SFDVKD. The CDR3 sequence is 12 residues long. Trimming stripped 8 bases from V and 5 bases from J, with 11 bases between. As DNA, the CDR3 is TGTGCCACCAACGACCGGGAATATGGCTACACCTTC. This encodes CATNDREYGYTF.

The chain links TRBV28 to TRBJ1-3; 7 bases map to TRBD1. This CDR3 region has 15 residues. Germline assignment: CDR1 MDHEN and CDR2 SYDVKM. The junction had 13 bases not matched to a gene; V was cut back by 10 bases and J by 4 bases. CDR3 in DNA: TGTGCCACCCGGGAGGGAACAGGGGTCGGAAACACCATATATTTT. It codes for CATREGTGVGNTIYF.

The chain is built from TRBV6-5 and TRBJ2-7; a possible D gene is TRBD2 (5 bases). The CDR3 contains 11 residues. The germline V gene has CDR1 MNHEY and CDR2 SVGAGI. The germline V and J ends were trimmed by 10 bases and 6 bases, with 13 bases remaining between them. The chain's CDR3 is CATEAEAEQYF. The CDR3 bases are TGTGCCACCGAAGCGGAGGCCGAGCAGTACTTC.

The chain uses TRBV5-1 and TRBJ1-1; 7 bases fit TRBD1. Germline CDR1 is SGHRS and CDR2 is YFSETQ. Trimming at V came to 4 bases and at J to 7 bases, leaving 10 bases not matched to a gene. This CDR3 has 14 amino acids. The DNA of the CDR3 is TGCGCCAGCAGCAAAAAGGGGGCCCCTCATGAAGCTTTCTTT. Amino acids: CASSKKGAPHEAFF.

The chain uses TRBV9 and TRBJ1-4; D is possibly TRBD1 (6 bases). CDR3 length equals 14 residues. The V end was cut by 4 bases, the J end by 8 bases, with 15 bases between. The germline CDR1 and CDR2 sequences are SGDLS and YYNGEE. CDR3 bases: TGTGCCAGCAGCCCCTGGGGGGGCGGCGAAAAACTGTTTTTT. Translating gives CASSPWGGGEKLFF.

This chain uses TRBV3-1 (or the pseudogene TRBV3-2) with TRBJ1-1; no definite D call. The CDR3 contains 14 residues. Germline V gene sequence: CDR1 LGHDT, CDR2 YNNKEL (reference sequence). V was pared by 4 bases and J by 3 bases, with 12 bases between. CDR3 DNA sequence: TGTGCCAGCAGCCGACAAATCCGAGACACTGAAGCTTTCTTT. Its protein is CASSRQIRDTEAFF.

The chain couples TRBV27 to TRBJ1-2; 10 bases line up with TRBD1. Germline-derived CDR1 and CDR2 are MNHEY and SMNVEV (reference sequence). The ends lost 6 bases at V and 8 bases at J; junction bases unmatched: 6. The CDR3 contains 13 residues. Here the CDR3 reads CASRTWTGGGYTF. The DNA for the CDR3 is TGTGCCAGCAGAACGTGGACAGGGGGGGGCTACACCTTC.

The chain has TRBV20-1 and TRBJ2-5; D might be TRBD1 (6 bases). The V and J ends lost 3 bases and 4 bases respectively, with 15 bases between them. The germline gives CDR1 DFQATT, CDR2 SNEGSKA (reference sequence). The CDR3 runs to 14 residues. CDR3: CSASRGISGETQYF. CDR3 DNA: TGCAGTGCTAGTAGGGGGATCTCCGGAGAGACCCAGTACTTC.

In this sample, this clone turned up a few times. The rearrangement joins TRBV5-6 to TRBJ1-2, with 10 nucleotides matching TRBD1. Per the germline V gene, CDR1 is SGHDT and CDR2 is YYEEEE. This CDR3 has 15 residues. Trimming at V came to 4 bases and at J to 4 bases, leaving 7 bases not matched to a gene. The CDR3 loop reads CASSTRQGASYGYTF. In DNA, the CDR3 is TGTGCCAGCAGCACCCGACAGGGGGCGAGCTATGGCTACACCTTC.

The V call is TRBV5-1, the J call TRBJ2-3; TRBD1 is a possible D gene (6 bases). Germline values: CDR1 SGHRS, CDR2 YFSETQ. The CDR3 contains 16 residues. Trimming took off 1 base at V and 3 bases at J, with 15 bases between the two ends. In DNA form, the CDR3 reads TGCGCCAGCAGCTTGACCGGCCGGCAGGGGACAGATACGCAGTATTTT. Translated: CASSLTGRQGTDTQYF.

With regard to this clone: The sample contains more than one DNA sequence encoding this CDR3. The chain couples TRBV5-4 to TRBJ1-3; D ambiguous. CDR3 length: 15 amino acids. Trimming cost V 4 bases and J 0 bases, with 11 bases left between them. The germline CDR1 and CDR2 sequences are SGHNT and YYREEE (reference sequence). DNA for the CDR3: TGTGCCAGCAGCCGGACGGGAAGCTCTGGAAACACCATATATTTT. Protein product: CASSRTGSSGNTIYF.

The chain couples TRBV19 to TRBJ2-1, with a tentative D call TRBD1 (6 bases). The CDR3 length is 15 residues. Trimming removed 4 bases at V and 0 bases at J, with 10 bases between. CDR1 is LNHDA, CDR2 SQIVND, per germline (reference sequence). The CDR3, as DNA: TGTGCCAGTAGTACACAGGGTAGCTCCTACAATGAGCAGTTCTTC. It codes for CASSTQGSSYNEQFF. Together with reference TRBV19 and TRBJ2-1, the CDR3 gives the full variable domain: DGGITQSPKYLFRKEGQNVTLSCEQNLNHDAMYWYRQDPGQGLRLIYYSQIVNDFQKGDIAEGYSVSREKKESFPLTVTSAQKNPTAFYLCASSTQGSSYNEQFFGPGTRLTVL.

The chain recombines TRBV14 with TRBJ2-1, with TRBD1 as a possible D gene (7 bases). Germline CDR1 and CDR2: SGHDN and FVKESK. The CDR3 consists of 17 residues. Trimming took 0 bases from V and 2 from J, leaving 14 bases between them. CDR3 DNA: TGTGCCAGCAGCCAAGATCGGGGCAGGGGGGCCTACAATGAGCAGTTCTTC. Its protein is CASSQDRGRGAYNEQFF.

This clone was counted only a few times. The chain carries TRBV11-3 and TRBJ1-4; D is unresolved. The germline V gene encodes CDR1 SGHNT and CDR2 YENEEA. The CDR3 covers 17 residues. The V end lost 5 bases, the J end lost 4 bases, and 20 bases lay between the germline ends. The CDR3 coding sequence is TGTGCCAGCAGCACCCGACCCGGGGAAATTAATAATGAAAAACTGTTTTTT. Residues: CASSTRPGEINNEKLFF.

This clone was seen more than once but under ten times. The chain is built from TRBV2 and TRBJ2-1; 11 nucleotides match TRBD2. V shed 7 bases and J 9 bases; nucleotides not matched to a gene: 11. The CDR3 consists of 15 residues. CDR1 and CDR2 (germline): SNHLY, FYNNEI. The CDR3 DNA follows: TGTGCCAGCATGGTTAGCGGGGGGGCCGTGAGTGAGCAGTTCTTC. Protein sequence: CASMVSGGAVSEQFF. Based on the CDR3 plus reference TRBV2 and TRBJ2-1, the full variable domain is EPEVTQTPSHQVTQMGQEVILRCVPISNHLYFYWYRQILGQKVEFLVSFYNNEISEKSEIFDDQFSVERPDGSNFTLKIRSTKLEDSAMYFCASMVSGGAVSEQFFGPGTRLTVL.

The chain employs TRBV7-9 and TRBJ1-1; TRBD1 matches at 8 bases. Germline V CDR1 and CDR2: SEHNR, FQNEAQ (reference sequence). The CDR3 runs 14 residues. The trim removed 5 bases at V and 5 bases at J, leaving 7 bases unmatched. The CDR3 nucleotides read TGTGCCAGCAGCGGCGACAGGGGTGGTACTGAAGCTTTCTTT. Its protein is CASSGDRGGTEAFF.

The chain employs TRBV11-3 and TRBJ2-5, with a tentative D call TRBD1 (5 bases). Germline V gene data show CDR1 as SGHNT and CDR2 as YENEEA. This CDR3 is built from 16 residues. The V end was cut by 1 base, the J end by 2 bases, with 14 bases between. The CDR3 region has the DNA TGTGCCAGCAGCTTAGGTCCCACAGGAGAGCAAGAGACCCAGTACTTC. This sequence encodes CASSLGPTGEQETQYF.

The chain is built from TRBV5-1 and TRBJ2-7; no firm D call. Germline V gives CDR1 SGHRS, CDR2 YFSETQ. V lost 4 bases, J lost 1 base, and 12 bases lay in between. This CDR3 is 14 amino acids long. CDR3 amino acids: CASSLVPGSYEQYF. For the CDR3, the DNA is TGCGCCAGCAGCCTCGTTCCAGGTTCCTACGAGCAGTACTTC.

The rearrangement uses TRBV5-1 and TRBJ2-6; D is uncertain. Trimming pared 1 base from V and 0 bases from J, leaving 5 bases between. CDR1 is SGHRS, CDR2 YFSETQ, per germline. This CDR3 region has 15 residues. The CDR3 bases are TGCGCCAGCAGCTTGTTTAACTCTGGGGCCAACGTCCTGACTTTC. As protein: CASSLFNSGANVLTF.

This clone has only a few counts. V usage is TRBV25-1 and J usage is TRBJ2-7; 11 bases are shared with TRBD1. The CDR3 totals 16 residues. The V and J ends lost 0 bases and 4 bases, in that order; junction bases with no gene match: 5. From germline, CDR1 is MGHDK and CDR2 SYGVNS. DNA for the CDR3: TGTGCCAGCAGTGAATACGGGACAGGGGGTACGTACGAGCAGTACTTC. Amino acid sequence: CASSEYGTGGTYEQYF.

This clone was observed a handful of times. The V gene is TRBV2, the J gene TRBJ1-3; 7 bases are shared with TRBD1. This CDR3 region has 15 residues. CDR1 is SNHLY and CDR2 is FYNNEI in the germline V gene. V trimming: 1 base; J trimming: 10 bases; junction bases outside the gene matches: 10. CDR3 region: CASSEDRGRIATIYF. CDR3 nucleotide sequence: TGTGCCAGCAGTGAAGACAGGGGTCGTATCGCAACCATATATTTT.

This chain uses TRBV6-5 with TRBJ2-1; 10 positions agree with TRBD2. With V trimmed by 2 bases and J by 4 bases, 5 bases remained unmatched. The CDR3 is 16 amino acids. CDR1 is MNHEY and CDR2 is SVGAGI in the germline V gene. Written as DNA, the CDR3 is TGTGCCAGCAGTTACCTCAGCGGGGGGGGATACAATGAGCAGTTCTTC. Translation gives CASSYLSGGGYNEQFF.

J is TRBJ1-1 and V is TRBV2; D perhaps matches TRBD1 (5 bases). V lost 6 bases, J lost 0 bases, and 11 bases lay in between. The CDR3 has 14 residues. Germline CDR1 SNHLY, CDR2 FYNNEI. CDR3 residues: CASRAGRLNTEAFF. The DNA of the CDR3 is TGTGCCAGCAGGGCGGGACGTTTGAACACTGAAGCTTTCTTT.

This clone was detected a few times. The chain is built from TRBV7-9 and TRBJ2-1; 9 bases map to TRBD2. J lost 7 bases, V lost 2 bases, and 6 bases had no gene match. Germline V gives CDR1 SEHNR, CDR2 FQNEAQ (reference sequence). The CDR3 covers 15 residues. CDR3 region: CASSLTSGGLNEQFF. The CDR3 DNA reads TGTGCCAGCAGCTTAACAAGCGGGGGGTTGAATGAGCAGTTCTTC.